The clone carrying this T cell receptor beta chain showed up many times. Its antigen remains unidentified. This entry belongs to a study of T cell responses to AZD1222 COVID-19 vaccine. The study's findings and limits: Clonal diversity was possibly underestimated; the donors were predominantly white British and more often female.

Germline CDR1 and CDR2: LNHNV and YYDKDF (reference sequence). The CDR3 spans 16 residues. Trimming removed 5 bases from V and 3 bases from J; junction bases left unmatched: 5. Clones were read by immunoSEQ multiplex PCR, and TCRdb kept only the in-frame ones, dropping some. The data show around 160,000 clones, roughly 90% seen once. The material sequenced was peripheral blood, taken on day 0 of AZD1222 vaccination. The source of this sequence is an adult in good health. This chain links TRBV15 with TRBJ1-3, with 12 positions matching TRBD1. The CDR3 loop reads CATSAGQGALGNTIYF. The CDR3 DNA follows: TGTGCCACCAGCGCGGGACAGGGGGCGCTTGGAAACACCATATATTTT.